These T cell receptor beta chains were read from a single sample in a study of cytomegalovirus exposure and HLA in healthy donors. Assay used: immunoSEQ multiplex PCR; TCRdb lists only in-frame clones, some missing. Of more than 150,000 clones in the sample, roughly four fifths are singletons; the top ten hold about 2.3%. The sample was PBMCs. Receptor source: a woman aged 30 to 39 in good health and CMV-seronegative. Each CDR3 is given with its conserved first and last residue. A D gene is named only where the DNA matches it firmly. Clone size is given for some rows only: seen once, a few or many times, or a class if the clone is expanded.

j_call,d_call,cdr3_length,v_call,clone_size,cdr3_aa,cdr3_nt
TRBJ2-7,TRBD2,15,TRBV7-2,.,CASSLWTSEAYGQYF,TGTGCCAGCAGCTTATGGACTAGCGAAGCCTACGGGCAGTACTTC
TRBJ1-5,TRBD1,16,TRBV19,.,CASSILSGTGDQPQHF,TGTGCCAGTAGTATATTGTCAGGAACAGGGGATCAGCCCCAGCATTTT
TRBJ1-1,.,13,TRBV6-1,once,CASSLQGLREAFF,TGTGCCAGCAGTCTACAGGGTTTAAGGGAAGCTTTCTTT
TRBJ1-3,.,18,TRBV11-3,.,CASSFREGGSDSGNTIYF,TGTGCCAGCAGCTTCAGGGAGGGTGGTTCGGACTCTGGAAACACCATATATTTT
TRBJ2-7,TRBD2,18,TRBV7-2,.,CASSLDPPMSSGTNEQYF,TGTGCCAGCAGCTTAGACCCCCCTATGTCTAGCGGGACGAACGAGCAGTACTTC
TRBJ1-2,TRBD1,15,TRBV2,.,CASRDQGARAYGYTF,TGTGCCAGCAGGGATCAGGGGGCGCGGGCTTATGGCTACACCTTC
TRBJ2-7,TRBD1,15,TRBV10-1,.,CASSESKTGGVEQYF,TGCGCCAGCAGTGAATCTAAAACAGGGGGAGTCGAGCAGTACTTC
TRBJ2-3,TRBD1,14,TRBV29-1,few,CSVGGTGVADTQYF,TGCAGCGTTGGGGGGACAGGGGTTGCAGATACGCAGTATTTT
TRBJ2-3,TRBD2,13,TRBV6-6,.,CASRILAGDTQYF,TGTGCCAGCAGGATCCTAGCGGGAGATACGCAGTATTTT
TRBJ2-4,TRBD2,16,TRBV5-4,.,CASSDNSGVAKNIQYF,TGTGCCAGCAGCGACAATAGCGGGGTAGCCAAAAACATTCAGTACTTC
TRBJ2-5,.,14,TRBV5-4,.,CATLGYGGGETQYF,TGTGCCACGCTCGGTTATGGGGGCGGGGAGACCCAGTACTTC
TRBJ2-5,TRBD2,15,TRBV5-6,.,CASSPPGKRGETQYF,TGTGCCAGCAGCCCCCCCGGGAAGCGGGGGGAGACCCAGTACTTC
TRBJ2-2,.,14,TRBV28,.,CASASPGLTGELFF,TGTGCCAGCGCTTCCCCGGGTTTGACCGGGGAGCTGTTTTTT
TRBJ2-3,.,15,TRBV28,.,CASSLGGARTDTQYF,TGTGCCAGCAGTTTAGGGGGCGCGCGGACAGATACGCAGTATTTT
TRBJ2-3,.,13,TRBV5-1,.,CASCEREADTQYF,TGCGCCAGCTGCGAAAGAGAGGCAGATACGCAGTATTTT
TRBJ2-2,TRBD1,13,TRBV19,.,CASSDRAPGELFF,TGTGCCAGTAGTGACAGGGCCCCCGGGGAGCTGTTTTTT
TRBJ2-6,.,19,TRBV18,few,CASSLTTGYGLSGANVLTF,TGTGCCAGCTCACTAACCACAGGGTACGGTCTCTCTGGGGCCAACGTCCTGACTTTC
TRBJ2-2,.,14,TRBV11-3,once,CASSRTGGSGELFF,TGTGCCAGCAGCAGAACGGGGGGCTCCGGGGAGCTGTTTTTT
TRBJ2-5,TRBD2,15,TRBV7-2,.,CASSLLGLGAETQYF,TGTGCCAGCAGCTTATTGGGACTAGGGGCGGAGACCCAGTACTTC
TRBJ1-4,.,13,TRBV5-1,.,CASTWSGGEKLFF,TGCGCCAGCACCTGGAGCGGGGGTGAAAAACTGTTTTTT
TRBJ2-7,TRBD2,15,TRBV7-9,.,CSSSPLGTSGYEQYF,TGTTCCAGCAGCCCACTTGGGACTAGCGGTTACGAGCAGTACTTC
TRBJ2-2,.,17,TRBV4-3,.,CASSQEPAGLVSGELFF,TGCGCCAGCAGCCAAGAACCCGCGGGGTTAGTCTCGGGGGAGCTGTTTTTT